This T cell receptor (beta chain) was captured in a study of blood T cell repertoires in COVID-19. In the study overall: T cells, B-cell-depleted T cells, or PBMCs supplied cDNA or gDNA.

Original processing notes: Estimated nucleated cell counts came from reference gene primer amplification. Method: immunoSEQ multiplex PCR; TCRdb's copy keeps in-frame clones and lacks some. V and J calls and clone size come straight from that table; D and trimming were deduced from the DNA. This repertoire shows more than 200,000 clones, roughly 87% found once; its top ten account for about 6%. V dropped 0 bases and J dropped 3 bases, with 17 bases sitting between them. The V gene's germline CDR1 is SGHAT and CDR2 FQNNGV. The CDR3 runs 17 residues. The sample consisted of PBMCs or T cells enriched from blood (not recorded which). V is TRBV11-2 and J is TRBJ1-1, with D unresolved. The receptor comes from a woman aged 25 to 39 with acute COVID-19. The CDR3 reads CASSLDYSLQIDTEAFF. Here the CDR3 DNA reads TGTGCCAGCAGCTTAGACTATAGTTTACAGATAGACACTGAAGCTTTCTTT.